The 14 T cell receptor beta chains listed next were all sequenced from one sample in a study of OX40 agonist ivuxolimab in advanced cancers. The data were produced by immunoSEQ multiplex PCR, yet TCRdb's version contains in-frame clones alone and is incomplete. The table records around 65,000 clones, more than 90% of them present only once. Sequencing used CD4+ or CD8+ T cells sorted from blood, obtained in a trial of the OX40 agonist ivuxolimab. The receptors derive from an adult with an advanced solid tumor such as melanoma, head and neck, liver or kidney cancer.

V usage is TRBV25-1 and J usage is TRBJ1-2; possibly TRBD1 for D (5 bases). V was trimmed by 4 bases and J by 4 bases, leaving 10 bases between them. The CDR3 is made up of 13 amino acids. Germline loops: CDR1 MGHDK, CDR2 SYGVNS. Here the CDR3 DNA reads TGTGCCAGCAGTGCAGGGAACTCCTATGGCTACACCTTC. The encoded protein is CASSAGNSYGYTF.

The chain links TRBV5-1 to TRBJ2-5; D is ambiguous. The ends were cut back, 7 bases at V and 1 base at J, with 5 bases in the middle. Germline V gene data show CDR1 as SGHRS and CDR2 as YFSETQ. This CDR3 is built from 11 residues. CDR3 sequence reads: CASSIQETQYF. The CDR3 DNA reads TGCGCCAGCTCGATCCAAGAGACCCAGTACTTC. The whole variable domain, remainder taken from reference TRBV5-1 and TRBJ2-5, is KAGVTQTPRYLIKTRGQQVTLSCSPISGHRSVSWYQQTPGQGLQFLFEYFSETQRNKGNFPGRFSGRQFSNSRSEMNVSTLELGDSALYLCASSIQETQYFGPGTRLLVL.

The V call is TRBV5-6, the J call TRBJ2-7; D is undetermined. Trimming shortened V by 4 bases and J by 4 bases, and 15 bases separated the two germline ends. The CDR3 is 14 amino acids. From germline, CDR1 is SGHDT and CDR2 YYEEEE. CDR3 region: CASSELGVQYEQYF. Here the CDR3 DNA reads TGTGCCAGCAGCGAACTCGGTGTACAGTACGAGCAGTACTTC.

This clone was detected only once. CDR3 nucleotide sequence: TGTGCCAGCAGCCCTGGCGTTACGTTTTACACTGAAGCTTTCTTT. It yields the protein CASSPGVTFYTEAFF. The chain links TRBV7-9 to TRBJ1-1; D gene unclear. The CDR3 covers 15 residues. Trimming removed 5 bases from V and 3 bases from J, with 16 bases in between. Germline V gene sequence: CDR1 SEHNR, CDR2 FQNEAQ (reference sequence). The full variable domain, with the rest looked up from reference TRBV7-9 and TRBJ1-1, is DTGVSQNPRHKITKRGQNVTFRCDPISEHNRLYWYRQTLGQGPEFLTYFQNEAQLEKSRLLSDRFSAERPKGSFSTLEIQRTEQGDSAMYLCASSPGVTFYTEAFFGQGTRLTVV.

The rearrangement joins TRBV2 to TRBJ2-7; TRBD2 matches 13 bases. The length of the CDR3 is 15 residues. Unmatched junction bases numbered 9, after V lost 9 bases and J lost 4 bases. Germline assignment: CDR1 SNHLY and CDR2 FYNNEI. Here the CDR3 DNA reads TGTGCCAGTTCCCTGGGGACTAGCGGGACGTACGAGCAGTACTTC. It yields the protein CASSLGTSGTYEQYF.

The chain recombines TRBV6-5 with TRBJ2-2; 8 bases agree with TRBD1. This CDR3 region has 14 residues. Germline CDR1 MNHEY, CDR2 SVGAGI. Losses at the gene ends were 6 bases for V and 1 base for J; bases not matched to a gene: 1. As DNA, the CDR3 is TGTGCCAGCAGACAGGGGGGGAACACCGGGGAGCTGTTTTTT. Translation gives CASRQGGNTGELFF.

CDR3 sequence (DNA): TGCGCCAGCAGCTTGGAGTACGGAGCCAAGACCCAGTACTTC. This codes for CASSLEYGAKTQYF. The chain uses TRBV5-1 and TRBJ2-5; no clear D gene. CDR1 is SGHRS, CDR2 YFSETQ, per germline. The V end was cut by 0 bases, the J end by 6 bases, with 12 bases between. The length of the CDR3 is 14 residues.

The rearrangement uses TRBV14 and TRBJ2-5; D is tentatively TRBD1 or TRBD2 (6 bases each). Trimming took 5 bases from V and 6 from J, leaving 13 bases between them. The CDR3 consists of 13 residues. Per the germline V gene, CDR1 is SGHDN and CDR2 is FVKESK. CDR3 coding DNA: TGTGCCAGCAGCGGGGGGCGCTTGAAGACCCAGTACTTC. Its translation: CASSGGRLKTQYF.

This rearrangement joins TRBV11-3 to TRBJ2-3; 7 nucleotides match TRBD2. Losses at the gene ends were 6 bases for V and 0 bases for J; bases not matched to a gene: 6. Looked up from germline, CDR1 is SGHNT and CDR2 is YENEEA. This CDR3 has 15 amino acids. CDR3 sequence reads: CASRKRESSTDTQYF. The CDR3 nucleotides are TGTGCCAGCAGAAAGCGGGAATCTAGCACAGATACGCAGTATTTT. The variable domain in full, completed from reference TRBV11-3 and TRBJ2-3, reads EAGVVQSPRYKIIEKKQPVAFWCNPISGHNTLYWYLQNLGQGPELLIRYENEEAVDDSQLPKDRFSAERLKGVDSTLKIQPAELGDSAVYLCASRKRESSTDTQYFGPGTRLTVL.

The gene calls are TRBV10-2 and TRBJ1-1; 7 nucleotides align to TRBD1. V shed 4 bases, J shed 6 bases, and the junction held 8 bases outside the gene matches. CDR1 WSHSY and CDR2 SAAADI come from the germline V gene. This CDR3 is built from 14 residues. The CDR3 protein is CASSAVPGGAEAFF. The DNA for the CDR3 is TGCGCCAGCAGTGCCGTACCAGGGGGAGCTGAAGCTTTCTTT.

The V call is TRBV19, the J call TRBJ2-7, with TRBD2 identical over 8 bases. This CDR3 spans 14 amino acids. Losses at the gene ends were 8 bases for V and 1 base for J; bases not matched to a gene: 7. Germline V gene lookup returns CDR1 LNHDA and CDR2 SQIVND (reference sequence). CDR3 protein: CASAPQRESYEQYF. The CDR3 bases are TGTGCCAGTGCCCCTCAGCGGGAGTCCTACGAGCAGTACTTC.

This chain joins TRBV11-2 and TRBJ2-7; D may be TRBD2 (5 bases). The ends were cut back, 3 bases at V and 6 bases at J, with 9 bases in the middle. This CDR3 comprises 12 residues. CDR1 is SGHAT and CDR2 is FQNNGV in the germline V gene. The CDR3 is CASSFRGREQYF. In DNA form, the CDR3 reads TGTGCCAGCAGCTTTCGAGGGCGCGAGCAGTACTTC. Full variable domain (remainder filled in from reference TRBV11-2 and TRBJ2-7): EAGVAQSPRYKIIEKRQSVAFWCNPISGHATLYWYQQILGQGPKLLIQFQNNGVVDDSQLPKDRFSAERLKGVDSTLKIQPAKLEDSAVYLCASSFRGREQYFGPGTRLTVT.

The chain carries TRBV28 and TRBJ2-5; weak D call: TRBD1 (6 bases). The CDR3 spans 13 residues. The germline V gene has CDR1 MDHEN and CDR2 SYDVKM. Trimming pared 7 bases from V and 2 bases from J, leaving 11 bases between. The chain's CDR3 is CASTQGGQETQYF. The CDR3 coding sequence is TGTGCCAGCACACAGGGTGGGCAAGAGACCCAGTACTTC.

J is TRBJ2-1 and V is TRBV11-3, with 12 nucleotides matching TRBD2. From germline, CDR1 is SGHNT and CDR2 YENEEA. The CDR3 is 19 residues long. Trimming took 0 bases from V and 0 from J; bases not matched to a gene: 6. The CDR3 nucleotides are TGTGCCAGCAGCTTAGAGGGTCTAGCGGGAGGGAGCTCCTACAATGAGCAGTTCTTC. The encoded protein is CASSLEGLAGGSSYNEQFF.